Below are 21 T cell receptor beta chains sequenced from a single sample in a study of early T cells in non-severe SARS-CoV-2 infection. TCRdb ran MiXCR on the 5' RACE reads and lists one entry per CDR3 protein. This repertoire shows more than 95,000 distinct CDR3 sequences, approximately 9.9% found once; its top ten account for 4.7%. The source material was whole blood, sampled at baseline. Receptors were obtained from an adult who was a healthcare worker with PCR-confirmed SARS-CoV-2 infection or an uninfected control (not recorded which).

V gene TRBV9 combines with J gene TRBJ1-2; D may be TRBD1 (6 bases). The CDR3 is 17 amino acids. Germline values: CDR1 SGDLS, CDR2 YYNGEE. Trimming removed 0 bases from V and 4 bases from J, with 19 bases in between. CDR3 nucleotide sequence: TGTGCCAGCAGCGTAGCTCCTATTTTACAGGGATCCTATGGCTACACCTTC. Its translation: CASSVAPILQGSYGYTF.

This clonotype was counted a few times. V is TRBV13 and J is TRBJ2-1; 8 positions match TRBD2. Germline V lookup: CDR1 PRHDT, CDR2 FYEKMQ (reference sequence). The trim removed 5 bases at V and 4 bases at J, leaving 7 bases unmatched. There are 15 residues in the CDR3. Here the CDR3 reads CASSRAGAMYNEQFF. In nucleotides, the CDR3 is TGTGCCAGCAGCAGAGCGGGAGCGATGTACAATGAGCAGTTCTTC.

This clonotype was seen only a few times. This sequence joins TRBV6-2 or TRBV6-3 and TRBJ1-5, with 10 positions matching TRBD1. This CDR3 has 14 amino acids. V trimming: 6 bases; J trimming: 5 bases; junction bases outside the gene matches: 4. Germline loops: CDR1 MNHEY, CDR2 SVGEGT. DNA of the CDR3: TGTGCCAGCAGACCGACAGGGGGCGATCAGCCCCAGCATTTT. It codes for CASRPTGGDQPQHF.

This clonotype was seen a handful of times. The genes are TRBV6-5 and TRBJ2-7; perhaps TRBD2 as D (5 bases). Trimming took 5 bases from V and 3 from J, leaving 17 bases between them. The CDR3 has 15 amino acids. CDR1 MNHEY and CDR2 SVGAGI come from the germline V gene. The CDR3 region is CASSRRLARDYEQYF. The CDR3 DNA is TGTGCCAGCAGTCGACGACTGGCGAGGGACTACGAGCAGTACTTC.

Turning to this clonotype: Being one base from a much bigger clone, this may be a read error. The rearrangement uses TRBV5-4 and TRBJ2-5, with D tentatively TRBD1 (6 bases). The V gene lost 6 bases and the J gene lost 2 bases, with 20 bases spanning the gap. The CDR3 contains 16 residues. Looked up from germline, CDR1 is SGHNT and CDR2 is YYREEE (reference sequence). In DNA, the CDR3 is TGTGCCAGCACCGCTACCCTTAAGACAGGACAAGAGACCCAGTACTTC. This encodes CASTATLKTGQETQYF.

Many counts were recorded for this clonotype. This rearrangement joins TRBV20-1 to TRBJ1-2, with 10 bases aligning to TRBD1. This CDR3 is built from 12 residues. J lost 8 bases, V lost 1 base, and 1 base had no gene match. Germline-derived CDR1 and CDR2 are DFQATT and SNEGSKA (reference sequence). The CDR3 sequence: CSARGTGGGYTF. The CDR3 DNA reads TGCAGTGCTAGAGGGACAGGGGGAGGCTACACCTTC.

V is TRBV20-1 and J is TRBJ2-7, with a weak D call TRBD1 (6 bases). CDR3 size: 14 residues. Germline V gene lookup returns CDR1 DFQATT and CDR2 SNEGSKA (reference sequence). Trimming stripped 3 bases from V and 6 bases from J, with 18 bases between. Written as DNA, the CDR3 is TGCAGTGCTAGCCGGGACAACTCCGTTGCCGAGCAGTACTTC. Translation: CSASRDNSVAEQYF.

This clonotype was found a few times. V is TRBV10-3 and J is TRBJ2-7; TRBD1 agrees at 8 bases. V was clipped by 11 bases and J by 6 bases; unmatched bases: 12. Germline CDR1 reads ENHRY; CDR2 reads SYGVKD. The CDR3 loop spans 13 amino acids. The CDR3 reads CASLPRTGSEQYF. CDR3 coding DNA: TGTGCCTCCCTCCCCCGGACAGGGAGCGAGCAGTACTTC.

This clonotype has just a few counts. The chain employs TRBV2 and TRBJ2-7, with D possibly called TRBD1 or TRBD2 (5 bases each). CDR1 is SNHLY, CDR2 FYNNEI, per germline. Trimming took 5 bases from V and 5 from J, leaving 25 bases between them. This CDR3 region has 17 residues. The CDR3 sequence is CASSTRSAGTLDHEQYF. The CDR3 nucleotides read TGTGCCAGCAGTACCAGATCCGCCGGGACCCTAGACCACGAGCAGTACTTC.

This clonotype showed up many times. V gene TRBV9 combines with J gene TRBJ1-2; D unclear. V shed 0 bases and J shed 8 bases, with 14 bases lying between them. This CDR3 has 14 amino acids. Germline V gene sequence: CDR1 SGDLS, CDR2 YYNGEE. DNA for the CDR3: TGTGCCAGCAGCGTAGCTCACCAGGTCGGCGGCTACACCTTC. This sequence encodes CASSVAHQVGGYTF.

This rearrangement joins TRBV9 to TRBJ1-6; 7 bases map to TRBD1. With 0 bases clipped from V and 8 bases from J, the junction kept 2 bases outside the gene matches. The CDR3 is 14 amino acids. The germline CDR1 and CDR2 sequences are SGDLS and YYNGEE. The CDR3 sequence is CASSVGQGDSPLHF. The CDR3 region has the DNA TGTGCCAGCAGCGTAGGACAGGGTGATTCACCCCTCCACTTT.

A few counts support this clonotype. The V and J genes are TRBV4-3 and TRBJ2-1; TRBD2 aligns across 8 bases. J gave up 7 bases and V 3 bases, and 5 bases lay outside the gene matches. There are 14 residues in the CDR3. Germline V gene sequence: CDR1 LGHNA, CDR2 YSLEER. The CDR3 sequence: CASSQGTRTNEQFF. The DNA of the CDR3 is TGCGCCAGCAGCCAGGGGACTAGGACGAATGAGCAGTTCTTC.

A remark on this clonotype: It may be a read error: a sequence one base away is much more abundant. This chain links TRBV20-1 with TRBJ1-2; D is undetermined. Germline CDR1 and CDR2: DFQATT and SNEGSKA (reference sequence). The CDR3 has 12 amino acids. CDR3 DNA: TGCAGAGCTAGAGCGATGAGTTATGGCTACACCTTC. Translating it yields CRARAMSYGYTF.

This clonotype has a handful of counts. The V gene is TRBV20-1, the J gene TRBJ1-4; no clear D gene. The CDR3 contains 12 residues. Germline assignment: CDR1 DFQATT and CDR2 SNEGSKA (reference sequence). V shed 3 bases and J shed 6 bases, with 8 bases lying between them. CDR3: CSARGGDEKLFF. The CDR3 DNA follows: TGCAGTGCTAGGGGCGGGGATGAAAAACTGTTTTTT.

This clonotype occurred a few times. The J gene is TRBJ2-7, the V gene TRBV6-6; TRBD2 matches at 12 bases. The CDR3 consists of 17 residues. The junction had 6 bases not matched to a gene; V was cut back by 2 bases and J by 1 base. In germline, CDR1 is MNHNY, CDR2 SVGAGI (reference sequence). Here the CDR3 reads CASSYPPTSGGSYEQYF. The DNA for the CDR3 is TGTGCCAGCAGTTACCCCCCGACTAGCGGGGGTTCCTACGAGCAGTACTTC.

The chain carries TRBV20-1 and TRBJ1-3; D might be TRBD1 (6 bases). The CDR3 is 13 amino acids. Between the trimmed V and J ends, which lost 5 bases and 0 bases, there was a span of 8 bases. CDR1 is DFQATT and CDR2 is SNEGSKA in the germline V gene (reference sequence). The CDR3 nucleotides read TGCAGTGCTTTGGACAGCTCTGGAAACACCATATATTTT. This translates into CSALDSSGNTIYF.

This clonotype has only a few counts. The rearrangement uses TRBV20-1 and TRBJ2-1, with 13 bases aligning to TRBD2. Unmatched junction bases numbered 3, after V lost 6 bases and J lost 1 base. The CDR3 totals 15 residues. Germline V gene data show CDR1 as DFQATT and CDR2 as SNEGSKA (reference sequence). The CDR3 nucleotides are TGCAGTGCACCGACTAGCGGGAGGTCCTACAATGAGCAGTTCTTC. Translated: CSAPTSGRSYNEQFF.

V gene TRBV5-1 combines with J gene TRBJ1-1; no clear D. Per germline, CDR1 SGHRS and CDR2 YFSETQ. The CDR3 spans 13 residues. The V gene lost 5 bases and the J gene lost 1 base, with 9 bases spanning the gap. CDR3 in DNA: TGCGCCAGCAGGCAGCAGGAGAACACTGAAGCTTTCTTT. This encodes CASRQQENTEAFF. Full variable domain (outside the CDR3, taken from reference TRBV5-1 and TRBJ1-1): KAGVTQTPRYLIKTRGQQVTLSCSPISGHRSVSWYQQTPGQGLQFLFEYFSETQRNKGNFPGRFSGRQFSNSRSEMNVSTLELGDSALYLCASRQQENTEAFFGQGTRLTVV.

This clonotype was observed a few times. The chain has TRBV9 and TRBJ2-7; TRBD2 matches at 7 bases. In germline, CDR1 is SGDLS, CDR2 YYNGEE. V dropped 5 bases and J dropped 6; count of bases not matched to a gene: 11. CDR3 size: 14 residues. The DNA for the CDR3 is TGTGCCAGCAGTCGGACTAGTTTTGCAGCCGAGCAGTACTTC. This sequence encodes CASSRTSFAAEQYF.

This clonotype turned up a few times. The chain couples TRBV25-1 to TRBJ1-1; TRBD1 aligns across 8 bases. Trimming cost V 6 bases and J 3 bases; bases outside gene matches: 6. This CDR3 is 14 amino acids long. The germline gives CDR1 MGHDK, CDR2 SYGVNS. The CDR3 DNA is TGTGCCAGCAGCCGGACAGGGAGGGACACTGAAGCTTTCTTT. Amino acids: CASSRTGRDTEAFF.

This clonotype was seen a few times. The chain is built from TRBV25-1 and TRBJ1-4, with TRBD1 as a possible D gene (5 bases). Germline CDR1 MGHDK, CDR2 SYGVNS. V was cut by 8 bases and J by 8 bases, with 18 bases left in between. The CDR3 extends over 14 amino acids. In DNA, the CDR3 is TGTGCCAGCTCCTGGGAGGGGACTCCAGAAAAACTGTTTTTT. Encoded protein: CASSWEGTPEKLFF.